This T cell receptor (beta chain) derives from a study of graft-versus-host responses after intestinal transplantation. At the level of the study: Recipients had multivisceral, liver-intestinal, or isolated intestinal transplants.

TCRdb's table, derived via immunoSEQ multiplex PCR, lists solely in-frame clones and lacks some. Of fewer than 70,000 clones in the sample, 80% to 95% are singletons; the top ten hold 6.7%. Post-transplantation marrow specimens were derived from the posterior iliac crest or an alternative site. Trimming took 7 bases from V and 6 from J, leaving 15 bases between them. Germline V gives CDR1 MGHDK, CDR2 SYGVNS. The CDR3 covers 13 residues. Sequenced material: bone marrow, taken 734 days after intestinal transplantation. This clonotype was sampled from a human patient who received an intestinal transplant, so some T cells may come from the graft donor. This chain connects TRBV25-1 to TRBJ1-1, with D hard to call. As DNA, the CDR3 is TGTGCCAGCACTAAAGGGCGGTCCCCTGAAGCTTTCTTT. Translated, it gives CASTKGRSPEAFF. The full variable domain, rest sourced from reference TRBV25-1 and TRBJ1-1, is EADIYQTPRYLVIGTGKKITLECSQTMGHDKMYWYQQDPGMELHLIHYSYGVNSTEKGDLSSESTVSRIRTEHFPLTLESARPSHTSQYLCASTKGRSPEAFFGQGTRLTVV.